This TCR beta chain was sequenced in a study of response to subunit inactivated influenza vaccine. TCRdb re-derived calls from the RT-PCR reads in MiXCR, one entry per CDR3 protein. The sample yields about 650,000 distinct CDR3 sequences, approximately 14% seen once. This clonotype showed up many times. As yet, its antigen is unknown. Study-wide results and caveats: Seasonal influenza vaccination, on each occasion, was suggested by the authors to recruit few new T cells.

The CDR3 has 14 residues. The V gene lost 1 base and the J gene lost 1 base, with 7 bases spanning the gap. The gene calls are TRBV12-3 or TRBV12-4 and TRBJ1-1, with D hard to call. The sequence derives from a man aged 45-65 years who received an inactivated influenza vaccine. The sequencing here drew on PBMCs from blood, taken approximately 15 days before vaccination. The CDR3 reads CASSLGRTNTEAFF. The CDR3 nucleotides are TGTGCCAGCAGTTTAGGACGGACGAACACTGAAGCTTTCTTT.